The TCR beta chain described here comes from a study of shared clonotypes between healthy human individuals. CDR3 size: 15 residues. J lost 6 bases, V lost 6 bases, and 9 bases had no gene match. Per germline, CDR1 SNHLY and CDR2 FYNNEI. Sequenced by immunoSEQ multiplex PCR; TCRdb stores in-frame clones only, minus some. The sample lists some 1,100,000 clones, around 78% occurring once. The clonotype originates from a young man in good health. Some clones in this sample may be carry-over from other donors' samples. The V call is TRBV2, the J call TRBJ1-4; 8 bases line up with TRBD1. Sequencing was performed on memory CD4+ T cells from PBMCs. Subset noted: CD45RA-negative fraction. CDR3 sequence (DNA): TGTGCCAGCAGAGTTCGGACAGGGACAGATGAAAAACTGTTTTTT. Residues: CASRVRTGTDEKLFF.